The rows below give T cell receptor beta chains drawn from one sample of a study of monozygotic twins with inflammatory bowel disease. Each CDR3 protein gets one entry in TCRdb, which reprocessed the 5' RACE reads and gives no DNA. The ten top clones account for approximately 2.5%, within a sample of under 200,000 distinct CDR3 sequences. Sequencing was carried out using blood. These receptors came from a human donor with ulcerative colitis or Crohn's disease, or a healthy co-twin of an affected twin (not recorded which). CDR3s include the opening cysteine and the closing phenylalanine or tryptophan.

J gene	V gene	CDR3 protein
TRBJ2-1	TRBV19	CASSMTSGASVNKQFF
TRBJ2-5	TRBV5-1	CASSRWTGKGETQYF
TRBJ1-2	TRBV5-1	CASSPEGEYGYTF
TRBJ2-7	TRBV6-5	CASSYSFGLGTCEQYF
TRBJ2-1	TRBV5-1	CASSWGSKDKGNEQFF
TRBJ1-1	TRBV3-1	CASSLEGRTEAFF
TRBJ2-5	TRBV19	CASMGAGIKETQYF
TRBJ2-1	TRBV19	CASSPRSSKSSYNEQFF
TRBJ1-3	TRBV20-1	CSVSPNGRNTIYF
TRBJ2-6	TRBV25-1	CASTSSGANVLTF
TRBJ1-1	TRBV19	CASSIGGLNVEAFF
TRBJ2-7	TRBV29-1	CSVRYHRFDEQYF
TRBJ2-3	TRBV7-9	CASSLEARGNTQYF
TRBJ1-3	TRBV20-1	CSARRQESSGNTIYF
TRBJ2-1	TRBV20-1	CSAKGGTNLYNEQFF
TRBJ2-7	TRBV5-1	CASSWGTGGGEQYF
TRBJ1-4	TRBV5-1	CASSLAGQRNEKLFF
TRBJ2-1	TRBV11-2	CASSLLANEQFF
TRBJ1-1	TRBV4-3	CASSQVGDSRFF
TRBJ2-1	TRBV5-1	CASSPQSSYNEQFF
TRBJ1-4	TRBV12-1	CASSLGGTTNEKLFF
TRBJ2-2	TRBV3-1	CASSGERLAGVGELFF
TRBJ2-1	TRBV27	CASSSFGSHSYNEQFF
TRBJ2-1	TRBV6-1	CAIQLAGVDEQFF